Below are 30 T cell receptor beta chains sequenced from a single sample in a study of cytomegalovirus exposure and HLA in healthy donors. The PCR made use of 60 Vbeta and 13 Jbeta primers. Sequencing used immunoSEQ multiplex PCR; TCRdb keeps in-frame clones, though not all of them. Among approximately 140,000 clones listed, around 78% were seen once. Sequenced material: PBMCs. These receptors all stem from a woman between 50 and 59 years old in good health and CMV-seronegative.

This sequence joins TRBV19 and TRBJ2-7; TRBD1 agrees at 12 bases. J gave up 4 bases and V 6 bases, and 13 bases lay outside the gene matches. CDR1 and CDR2 (germline): LNHDA, SQIVND (reference sequence). The CDR3 is made up of 17 amino acids. The CDR3 sequence: CASSPLGTGGVGYEQYF. The CDR3 region has the DNA TGTGCCAGTAGCCCCTTAGGGACAGGGGGCGTTGGGTACGAGCAGTACTTC. The full variable domain, its missing parts supplied by reference TRBV19 and TRBJ2-7, is DGGITQSPKYLFRKEGQNVTLSCEQNLNHDAMYWYRQDPGQGLRLIYYSQIVNDFQKGDIAEGYSVSREKKESFPLTVTSAQKNPTAFYLCASSPLGTGGVGYEQYFGPGTRLTVT.

The CDR3 region is CASSYGGVENTEAFF. Written as DNA, the CDR3 is TGTGCCAGCAGTTACGGAGGGGTGGAGAACACTGAAGCTTTCTTT. This chain uses TRBV6-6 with TRBJ1-1; weak D call: TRBD1 (5 bases). Germline values: CDR1 MNHNY, CDR2 SVGAGI (reference sequence). Between the trimmed V and J ends, which lost 2 bases and 1 base, there was a span of 11 bases. The CDR3 extends over 15 amino acids.

This clone was detected a few times. The gene calls are TRBV28 and TRBJ1-2; D might be TRBD1 (6 bases). V gave up 2 bases and J gave up 4 bases, with 11 bases separating them. The germline V gene has CDR1 MDHEN and CDR2 SYDVKM. This CDR3 spans 14 amino acids. CDR3 region: CASSLMGRGYGYTF. The DNA of the CDR3 is TGTGCCAGCAGTTTAATGGGCAGGGGCTATGGCTACACCTTC.

This clone was recorded only once. V usage is TRBV5-1 and J usage is TRBJ2-1; 9 bases line up with TRBD2. The CDR3 has 16 residues. V lost 1 base, J lost 7 bases, and 9 bases stayed unmatched. Germline CDR1 SGHRS, CDR2 YFSETQ. The CDR3 loop reads CASSLRSGSFDNEQFF. The CDR3 nucleotides are TGCGCCAGCAGCTTGCGTAGCGGGAGCTTTGATAATGAGCAGTTCTTC.

This clone was counted between two and nine times. This chain uses TRBV27 with TRBJ2-1, with a weak D call TRBD2 (6 bases). V gave up 0 bases and J gave up 9 bases, with 18 bases separating them. This CDR3 has 16 residues. In germline, CDR1 is MNHEY, CDR2 SMNVEV (reference sequence). Here the CDR3 reads CASSLSIAGSSSEQFF. DNA for the CDR3: TGTGCCAGCAGTTTATCAATCGCGGGGTCCTCCAGTGAGCAGTTCTTC.

The V call is TRBV10-3, the J call TRBJ1-1, with D hard to call. The CDR3 is 16 amino acids. V was cut by 2 bases and J by 3 bases, with 16 bases left in between. Germline assignment: CDR1 ENHRY and CDR2 SYGVKD. The CDR3 loop reads CAISENLAVLYTEAFF. DNA for the CDR3: TGTGCCATCAGTGAGAATCTAGCAGTCCTCTACACTGAAGCTTTCTTT.

This chain links TRBV6-1 with TRBJ2-7; no reliable D call. The germline gives CDR1 MNHNS, CDR2 SASEGT. V was cut by 7 bases and J by 2 bases, with 6 bases left in between. This CDR3 spans 11 amino acids. The CDR3 nucleotides are TGTGCCAGCATGCAGGCCTACGAGCAGTACGTC. It translates to CASMQAYEQYV.

This clone was seen just once. This sequence joins TRBV29-1 and TRBJ2-2, with 7 bases aligning to TRBD1. Trimming removed 7 bases from V and 6 bases from J; junction bases left unmatched: 5. Per germline, CDR1 SQVTM and CDR2 ANQGSEA. The CDR3 covers 12 residues. CDR3 in amino acids: CSATGFAGELFF. The CDR3 DNA reads TGCAGCGCGACAGGGTTTGCCGGGGAGCTGTTTTTT.

The V and J genes are TRBV5-1 and TRBJ1-1; weak D call: TRBD1 (6 bases). The CDR3 is 13 amino acids. Germline V CDR1 and CDR2: SGHRS, YFSETQ. V was shortened by 4 bases and J by 6 bases, with 13 bases between the two germline ends. CDR3 residues: CASSTGPVAEAFF. For the CDR3, the DNA is TGCGCCAGCAGCACAGGGCCCGTGGCTGAAGCTTTCTTT.

V is TRBV5-4 and J is TRBJ1-5, with TRBD1 matching over 9 bases. Germline-derived CDR1 and CDR2 are SGHNT and YYREEE (reference sequence). This CDR3 spans 13 amino acids. CDR3: CATNDRGNQPQHF. CDR3 in DNA: TGTGCTACAAACGACAGGGGGAATCAGCCCCAGCATTTT.

The chain couples TRBV6-6 to TRBJ2-7; TRBD2 matches 9 bases. Germline-derived CDR1 and CDR2 are MNHNY and SVGAGI (reference sequence). The length of the CDR3 is 12 residues. The trim removed 5 bases at V and 4 bases at J, leaving 0 bases unmatched. DNA for the CDR3: TGTGCCAGCAGTCTAGCGGGGTACGAGCAGTACGTC. It codes for CASSLAGYEQYV.

In the case of this clone: The junction shows a germline mismatch at one end, possibly a read error. The genes are TRBV29-1 and TRBJ2-3, with D possibly matching TRBD1 (6 bases). CDR1 and CDR2 from the germline V gene are SQVTM and ANQGSEA. The CDR3 is 10 amino acids. The CDR3 here is CSVGTATQYF. For the CDR3, the DNA is TGCAGCGTTGGGACAGCTACGCAGTATTTT.

V usage is TRBV5-4 and J usage is TRBJ2-1; 10 bases line up with TRBD2. Germline values: CDR1 SGHNT, CDR2 YYREEE (reference sequence). This CDR3 is built from 15 residues. V shed 0 bases, J shed 5 bases, and the junction held 2 bases outside the gene matches. In DNA form, the CDR3 reads TGTGCCAGCAGCTTGGGTACTAGCGGGGACAATGAGCAGTTCTTC. Protein: CASSLGTSGDNEQFF.

In its sample, this clone was seen a few times. J is TRBJ1-2 and V is TRBV7-9, with TRBD1 identical over 7 bases. The CDR3 totals 16 residues. Germline-derived CDR1 and CDR2 are SEHNR and FQNEAQ (reference sequence). Trimming cost V 0 bases and J 4 bases; bases outside gene matches: 8. CDR3 residues: CASSLAGQGVTYGYTF. CDR3 DNA: TGTGCCAGCAGCTTAGCGGGCCAGGGGGTTACCTATGGCTACACCTTC.

J is TRBJ2-3 and V is TRBV28, with D unclear. This CDR3 has 12 amino acids. V dropped 6 bases and J dropped 2 bases, with 6 bases sitting between them. Germline V gene sequence: CDR1 MDHEN, CDR2 SYDVKM. The CDR3 reads CASRSYTDTQYF. The DNA for the CDR3 is TGTGCCAGCAGATCCTACACAGATACGCAGTATTTT.

The rearrangement uses TRBV9 and TRBJ2-7, with 11 bases lining up with TRBD2. V trimming: 3 bases; J trimming: 7 bases; junction bases outside the gene matches: 9. Per the germline V gene, CDR1 is SGDLS and CDR2 is YYNGEE. This CDR3 is built from 15 residues. CDR3 sequence (DNA): TGTGCCAGCAGCGCAGCCGGGACTAGCGGTTCGGAGCAGTACTTC. Amino acid sequence: CASSAAGTSGSEQYF.

The V and J genes are TRBV7-9 and TRBJ1-4, with D unresolved. CDR3 length equals 12 residues. V lost 5 bases to trimming and J lost 12 bases, with 13 bases between them. CDR1 SEHNR and CDR2 FQNEAQ come from the germline V gene (reference sequence). CDR3 coding DNA: TGTGCCAGCAGCCGAGTCGGGGTCGAACTGTTTTTT. Translation: CASSRVGVELFF.

The chain couples TRBV4-3 to TRBJ2-3; D may be TRBD2 (6 bases). Trimming shortened V by 0 bases and J by 1 base, and 14 bases separated the two germline ends. The CDR3 is 17 residues long. Germline values: CDR1 LGHNA, CDR2 YSLEER. The CDR3 sequence is CASSQDGGGLRTDTQYF. The CDR3 region has the DNA TGCGCCAGCAGCCAAGATGGGGGAGGACTTCGCACAGATACGCAGTATTTT.

The chain joins TRBV5-1 to TRBJ1-2, with 10 bases identical to TRBD1. V shed 2 bases, J shed 6 bases, and the junction held 7 bases outside the gene matches. CDR3 size: 15 residues. CDR1 SGHRS and CDR2 YFSETQ come from the germline V gene. The CDR3 loop is CASSFKGQGSDGYTF. CDR3 DNA sequence: TGCGCCAGCAGCTTTAAGGGACAGGGGAGCGATGGCTACACCTTC.

The chain couples TRBV7-9 to TRBJ1-2, with D unclear. The CDR3 contains 14 residues. Trimming shortened V by 1 base and J by 6 bases, and 12 bases separated the two germline ends. Germline-derived CDR1 and CDR2 are SEHNR and FQNEAQ (reference sequence). CDR3: CASSLGVQVDGYTF. CDR3 bases: TGTGCCAGCAGCTTAGGAGTGCAAGTAGATGGCTACACCTTC.

For this clone: A read error may account for a junction end that differs from germline. This chain uses TRBV19 with TRBJ1-2, with D tentatively TRBD1 (5 bases). CDR1 LNHDA and CDR2 SQIVND come from the germline V gene (reference sequence). This CDR3 comprises 13 residues. The CDR3 sequence is CASSTPGYSGYPF. In nucleotides, the CDR3 is TGTGCCAGTAGTACCCCAGGGTATAGTGGCTACCCCTTC.

The rearrangement links TRBV27 to TRBJ1-5, with D perhaps matching TRBD1 (5 bases). V lost 3 bases, J lost 4 bases, and 10 bases lay in between. The germline V gene encodes CDR1 MNHEY and CDR2 SMNVEV (reference sequence). The CDR3 length is 14 residues. As DNA, the CDR3 is TGTGCCAGCAGTTTGGGGGGGTCGAATCAGCCCCAGCATTTT. Its translation is CASSLGGSNQPQHF.

The rearrangement uses TRBV4-3 and TRBJ2-2; 8 nucleotides agree with TRBD2. The germline V gene encodes CDR1 LGHNA and CDR2 YSLEER. Unmatched junction bases numbered 8, after V lost 0 bases and J lost 5 bases. There are 17 residues in the CDR3. DNA of the CDR3: TGCGCCAGCAGCCAAGATCAAGTAGCGGGATATACCGGGGAGCTGTTTTTT. Translation gives CASSQDQVAGYTGELFF.

This clone is a singleton in its sample. The V and J genes are TRBV9 and TRBJ2-5; possibly TRBD1 for D (6 bases). V was cut by 3 bases and J by 4 bases, with 16 bases left in between. CDR1 SGDLS and CDR2 YYNGEE come from the germline V gene. The CDR3 is made up of 15 amino acids. The CDR3, as DNA: TGTGCCAGCAGCGGTGCAGGGGCAACGGGAGAGACCCAGTACTTC. Translated: CASSGAGATGETQYF.

CDR3 nucleotides: TGTGCCAGCAGTTACTCCGGGACTAGCGGACAAGAGACCCAGTACTTC. Residues: CASSYSGTSGQETQYF. The chain joins TRBV6-6 to TRBJ2-5; 11 bases align to TRBD2. In germline, CDR1 is MNHNY, CDR2 SVGAGI (reference sequence). There are 16 residues in the CDR3. V lost 0 bases and J lost 2; bases outside the gene matches: 2.

The chain joins TRBV15 to TRBJ2-7; 9 nucleotides agree with TRBD2. The germline V gene encodes CDR1 LNHNV and CDR2 YYDKDF (reference sequence). The CDR3 length is 11 residues. V lost 11 bases to trimming and J lost 10 bases; unmatched junction nucleotides: 9. The CDR3 nucleotides are TGTGCCCCCGCGGGTAGCGGGAGACAGTACTTC. Translation gives CAPAGSGRQYF.

This chain joins TRBV19 and TRBJ2-3, with a possible D match to TRBD1 (5 bases). Between the trimmed V and J ends, which lost 4 bases and 3 bases, there was a span of 14 bases. Germline V gives CDR1 LNHDA, CDR2 SQIVND (reference sequence). The CDR3 totals 15 residues. The CDR3: CASSKTAGETDTQYF. DNA for the CDR3: TGTGCCAGTAGTAAGACAGCAGGAGAAACAGATACGCAGTATTTT.

The gene calls are TRBV28 and TRBJ2-3, with 9 bases aligning to TRBD1. This CDR3 spans 15 amino acids. Germline CDR1 is MDHEN and CDR2 is SYDVKM. Trimming removed 6 bases from V and 4 bases from J; junction bases left unmatched: 8. The CDR3 DNA reads TGTGCCAGCAGGGGGGGACAGGGAATCCCAGATACGCAGTATTTT. Translating it yields CASRGGQGIPDTQYF.

In this sample, this clone turned up once. The genes are TRBV4-1 and TRBJ1-2, with TRBD1 matching 12 bases. Trimming removed 2 bases from V and 7 bases from J; junction bases left unmatched: 8. This CDR3 comprises 16 residues. Germline V gene lookup returns CDR1 MGHRA and CDR2 YSYEKL. The CDR3 DNA is TGCGCCAGCAGCCAAAACTCGGGACAGGGGGCGATTGGCTACACCTTC. Its protein is CASSQNSGQGAIGYTF.

The chain has TRBV15 and TRBJ2-7; D perhaps matches TRBD1 (6 bases). Germline assignment: CDR1 LNHNV and CDR2 YYDKDF (reference sequence). The CDR3 has 16 residues. V lost 0 bases, J lost 7 bases, and 19 bases lay in between. CDR3 sequence (DNA): TGTGCCACCAGCAGAGATTTAAGGGGGAATCTATGGGAGCAGTACGTC. This encodes CATSRDLRGNLWEQYV.